This T cell receptor (beta chain) was sequenced for a study of siplizumab effects on memory and regulatory T cells. Whole-study findings and limits: The Treg-derived share of mappable alloreactive CD4+ clones averaged about 69% with siplizumab and approximately 27% in controls.

Measured with immunoSEQ multiplex PCR; TCRdb has only the in-frame clones, and not every one. The profile shows under 100,000 clones, 87% of them singletons. V shed 4 bases, J shed 4 bases, and the junction held 12 bases outside the gene matches. Germline V CDR1 and CDR2: SGHRS, YFSETQ. The CDR3 has 17 residues. Only a few counts were recorded for this clone. Antigen unknown. The chain carries TRBV5-1 and TRBJ2-2; 8 bases fit TRBD2. This clonotype was obtained from a human donor in good health. The sequenced sample was Tregs sorted from blood. The CDR3 DNA reads as TGCGCCAGCAGCCCCCTCACTAGCGGCGTCGTCACCGGGGAGCTGTTTTTT. This translates into CASSPLTSGVVTGELFF.